These 30 T cell receptor beta chains originate from one sample sequenced in a study of cytomegalovirus exposure and HLA in healthy donors. The PCR made use of 60 Vbeta and 13 Jbeta primers. TCRdb's copy holds only in-frame clones and misses some; the assay was immunoSEQ multiplex PCR. The sample lists 95,000 to 100,000 clones; 74% were seen once. The sample taken for sequencing was PBMCs. The receptors come from a male donor in good health and CMV-seronegative.

The chain employs TRBV9 and TRBJ2-3; TRBD2 might be the D (6 bases). CDR3 length equals 15 residues. The V and J ends lost 2 bases and 1 base respectively, with 11 bases between them. Germline assignment: CDR1 SGDLS and CDR2 YYNGEE. The CDR3 is CASSVTGRGTDTQYF. DNA for the CDR3: TGTGCCAGCAGCGTCACCGGGAGAGGCACAGATACGCAGTATTTT.

CDR3 coding DNA: TGCGCCAGCAGCTCGGGACAGGACACAGATACGCAGTATTTT. This sequence encodes CASSSGQDTDTQYF. This chain links TRBV5-1 with TRBJ2-3, with 8 bases lining up with TRBD1. In germline, CDR1 is SGHRS, CDR2 YFSETQ. This CDR3 is 14 amino acids long. V shed 3 bases, J shed 2 bases, and the junction held 2 bases outside the gene matches.

The rearrangement uses TRBV5-6 and TRBJ1-2; 9 bases fit TRBD1. The germline CDR1 and CDR2 sequences are SGHDT and YYEEEE. Trimming took 4 bases from V and 8 from J; bases not matched to a gene: 9. CDR3 length equals 14 residues. CDR3 bases: TGTGCCAGCAGCCTACAGGGGGCGATAAACGGCTACACCTTC. The encoded protein is CASSLQGAINGYTF.

By share, this clone counts as medium-sized. J is TRBJ2-4 and V is TRBV10-3, with a possible D match to TRBD1 (5 bases). V shed 8 bases and J shed 8 bases, with 16 bases lying between them. From germline, CDR1 is ENHRY and CDR2 SYGVKD. The CDR3 loop spans 13 amino acids. The CDR3 region is CAIEGALWDIQYF. In DNA form, the CDR3 reads TGTGCCATCGAAGGGGCCCTTTGGGACATTCAGTACTTC.

The chain combines TRBV4-2 with TRBJ2-7; D may be TRBD2 (6 bases). The CDR3 sequence is 15 residues long. V was shortened by 1 base and J by 5 bases, with 15 bases between the two germline ends. Germline V gene sequence: CDR1 LGHNA, CDR2 YNFKEQ. CDR3 bases: TGTGCCAGCAGCCAAGTCGGGGGTGTTGGTGACGAGCAGTACTTC. Residues: CASSQVGGVGDEQYF.

Comments on this clone: One end of the junction is discordant with germline, which a read error may explain. This chain uses TRBV7-7 with TRBJ1-3, with D possibly matching TRBD1 (5 bases). CDR1 and CDR2 (germline): SSHAT, FNYEAQ (reference sequence). This CDR3 is 15 amino acids long. The CDR3 protein is CASSSDMHSGNTIYF. For the CDR3, the DNA is TGTGCTAGCAGCTCGGACATGCACTCTGGAAACACCATATATTTT.

This chain joins TRBV6-5 and TRBJ2-3; a weak D match, TRBD1 (5 bases). The CDR3 extends over 14 amino acids. V lost 4 bases to trimming and J lost 3 bases, with 11 bases between them. The V gene's germline CDR1 is MNHEY and CDR2 SVGAGI. The CDR3 region has the DNA TGTGCCAGCAGTTTTTCACAGGCTACAGATACGCAGTATTTT. Encoded protein: CASSFSQATDTQYF.

The chain couples TRBV6-4 to TRBJ2-3; D gene uncertain. Germline V gene data show CDR1 as MRHNA and CDR2 as SNTAGT. The germline V and J ends were trimmed by 3 bases and 1 base, with 5 bases remaining between them. This CDR3 spans 13 amino acids. The CDR3 loop reads CASSESGTDTQYF. In DNA, the CDR3 is TGTGCCAGCAGTGAGTCCGGCACAGATACGCAGTATTTT.

This clone appeared a few times. Other nucleotide sequences in the sample specify the same CDR3. The rearrangement links TRBV6-1 to TRBJ1-5, with 7 bases matching TRBD1. The CDR3 extends over 16 amino acids. Per the germline V gene, CDR1 is MNHNS and CDR2 is SASEGT. J was trimmed by 2 bases and V by 3 bases; bases with no gene match: 7. The CDR3 is CASSEWRGQGNQPQHF. The CDR3 region has the DNA TGTGCCAGCAGTGAGTGGAGGGGGCAGGGCAATCAGCCCCAGCATTTT.

This chain connects TRBV9 to TRBJ2-3; TRBD2 aligns across 12 bases. V lost 4 bases, J lost 0 bases, and 9 bases stayed unmatched. The CDR3 sequence is 18 residues long. Germline V gene lookup returns CDR1 SGDLS and CDR2 YYNGEE. This chain's CDR3 is CASSSRTSGMGSTDTQYF. CDR3 nucleotides: TGTGCCAGCAGCTCCCGGACTAGCGGGATGGGGAGCACAGATACGCAGTATTTT.

This chain links TRBV7-8 with TRBJ2-7, with 12 nucleotides matching TRBD2. V shed 5 bases, J shed 0 bases, and the junction held 8 bases outside the gene matches. From germline, CDR1 is SGHVS and CDR2 FQNEAQ. CDR3 length equals 17 residues. The CDR3 sequence: CASSPRLAGAPSYEQYF. The CDR3 nucleotides are TGTGCCAGCAGCCCACGACTAGCGGGAGCCCCCTCCTACGAGCAGTACTTC.

The chain carries TRBV28 and TRBJ1-2; 9 nucleotides match TRBD1. The CDR3 has 15 residues. Germline V gene lookup returns CDR1 MDHEN and CDR2 SYDVKM. V shed 3 bases, J shed 7 bases, and the junction held 9 bases outside the gene matches. DNA for the CDR3: TGTGCCAGCAGTTTGCTTACAACAGGGGGCAGTGGCTACACCTTC. Amino acids: CASSLLTTGGSGYTF.

The V call is TRBV28, the J call TRBJ1-6; 9 bases are shared with TRBD1. The V and J ends lost 4 bases and 9 bases, in that order; junction bases with no gene match: 13. Germline V gives CDR1 MDHEN, CDR2 SYDVKM. The CDR3 contains 17 residues. DNA for the CDR3: TGTGCCAGCAGTTCGATGACCCGGGACAGGGAGGGTTCACCCCTCCACTTT. This encodes CASSSMTRDREGSPLHF. The full variable domain, its missing parts supplied by reference TRBV28 and TRBJ1-6, is DVKVTQSSRYLVKRTGEKVFLECVQDMDHENMFWYRQDPGLGLRLIYFSYDVKMKEKGDIPEGYSVSREKKERFSLILESASTNQTSMYLCASSSMTRDREGSPLHFGNGTRLTVT.

The rearrangement links TRBV2 to TRBJ1-2; D is possibly TRBD1 (5 bases). The CDR3 spans 12 residues. Germline CDR1 SNHLY, CDR2 FYNNEI. V was pared by 6 bases and J by 3 bases, with 8 bases between. In nucleotides, the CDR3 is TGTGCCAGCAGCGTCAGGGACTATGGCTACACCTTC. It is translated as CASSVRDYGYTF.

This clone came up a few times. At one end, the junction sequence differs from germline, possibly due to a read error. The chain combines TRBV7-7 with TRBJ2-1, with 14 bases lining up with TRBD2. Germline V gene lookup returns CDR1 SSHAT and CDR2 FNYEAQ (reference sequence). CDR3 length: 16 residues. The chain's CDR3 is CASSLGLAGAYNEQFF. The CDR3 nucleotides read TGTGCTAGCAGCTTGGGACTAGCGGGGGCCTACAATGAGCAGTTCTTC.

V usage is TRBV9 and J usage is TRBJ1-2; tentative D call: TRBD1 (5 bases). Trimming left V 3 bases short and J 2 bases short, with 11 bases between. Germline V gene lookup returns CDR1 SGDLS and CDR2 YYNGEE. The CDR3 extends over 14 amino acids. Written as DNA, the CDR3 is TGTGCCAGCAGCGGCCCCGGGGGGAACTATGGCTACACCTTC. This gives the protein CASSGPGGNYGYTF.

This clone was seen more than once but under ten times. This chain joins TRBV7-9 and TRBJ1-1; D ambiguous. This CDR3 contains 12 residues. Trimming took off 4 bases at V and 3 bases at J, with 6 bases between the two ends. Germline V lookup: CDR1 SEHNR, CDR2 FQNEAQ (reference sequence). Here the CDR3 reads CASSYLDTEAFF. CDR3 bases: TGTGCCAGCAGCTACTTGGACACTGAAGCTTTCTTT.

The J gene is TRBJ1-1, the V gene TRBV6-5; D unclear. V was clipped by 7 bases and J by 9 bases, with 12 bases between them. Germline CDR1 MNHEY, CDR2 SVGAGI. CDR3 length equals 11 residues. The CDR3 is CASKGAFKAFF. The CDR3 region has the DNA TGTGCCAGCAAAGGAGCATTCAAAGCTTTCTTT.

The gene calls are TRBV28 and TRBJ1-2, with a tentative D call TRBD1 (6 bases). Trimming left V 6 bases short and J 1 base short, with 9 bases between. This CDR3 spans 13 amino acids. Looked up from germline, CDR1 is MDHEN and CDR2 is SYDVKM. DNA for the CDR3: TGTGCCAGCAGGGACAGAGTTAACTATGGCTACACCTTC. Translating it yields CASRDRVNYGYTF.

The genes are TRBV18 and TRBJ1-3; D perhaps matches TRBD1 (5 bases). Trimming shortened V by 1 base and J by 0 bases, and 31 bases separated the two germline ends. This CDR3 region has 23 residues. Germline loops: CDR1 KGHSH, CDR2 LQKENI. CDR3 sequence: CASSPLPQISTAPAFFSGNTIYF. CDR3 coding DNA: TGTGCCAGCTCACCACTTCCTCAAATATCGACAGCCCCAGCCTTCTTCTCTGGAAACACCATATATTTT.

V and J are TRBV28 and TRBJ2-5; no clear D. This CDR3 is 13 amino acids long. V lost 10 bases to trimming and J lost 0 bases, with 12 bases between them. Germline loops: CDR1 MDHEN, CDR2 SYDVKM. The CDR3 here is CATSRSYQETQYF. The DNA of the CDR3 is TGTGCCACGTCGAGAAGCTACCAAGAGACCCAGTACTTC. Combining the CDR3 with reference TRBV28 and TRBJ2-5 gives the whole variable domain DVKVTQSSRYLVKRTGEKVFLECVQDMDHENMFWYRQDPGLGLRLIYFSYDVKMKEKGDIPEGYSVSREKKERFSLILESASTNQTSMYLCATSRSYQETQYFGPGTRLLVL.

The V and J genes are TRBV7-2 and TRBJ1-1; D perhaps matches TRBD1 (6 bases). The CDR3 contains 14 residues. Germline CDR1 is SGHTA and CDR2 is FQGNSA. V lost 1 base and J 2 bases, leaving 8 bases between the germline ends. The CDR3 nucleotides are TGTGCCAGCAGCTTAGGGGGGGGCAACACTGAAGCTTTCTTT. Amino acid sequence: CASSLGGGNTEAFF.

The V and J genes are TRBV7-2 and TRBJ2-7; 7 bases are shared with TRBD1. The trim removed 5 bases at V and 3 bases at J, leaving 7 bases unmatched. Germline loops: CDR1 SGHTA, CDR2 FQGNSA. The CDR3 has 14 residues. CDR3 sequence: CASSTGQSVYEQYF. The CDR3 DNA sequence: TGTGCCAGCAGCACGGGACAGTCTGTCTACGAGCAGTACTTC.

The CDR3 coding sequence is TGTGCCAGCAGCCCACCAAGGCGCGGGCAGCCCCAGCATTTT. It specifies CASSPPRRGQPQHF. The rearrangement links TRBV28 to TRBJ1-5; D unclear. The CDR3 loop spans 14 amino acids. Trimming stripped 6 bases from V and 7 bases from J, with 16 bases between. CDR1 is MDHEN and CDR2 is SYDVKM in the germline V gene.

This rearrangement joins TRBV19 to TRBJ2-1; D is unresolved. This CDR3 contains 14 residues. V lost 6 bases and J lost 1, with 10 bases in between. Germline V gene sequence: CDR1 LNHDA, CDR2 SQIVND (reference sequence). CDR3 protein: CASSRLRSYNEQFF. The DNA for the CDR3 is TGTGCCAGTAGCCGTCTACGATCCTACAATGAGCAGTTCTTC.

V is TRBV19 and J is TRBJ2-1; the match to TRBD2 covers 10 bases. The CDR3 runs to 15 residues. CDR1 and CDR2 (germline): LNHDA, SQIVND (reference sequence). Losses at the gene ends were 5 bases for V and 5 bases for J; bases not matched to a gene: 6. The CDR3, as DNA: TGTGCCAGTAGTTCCCCAGCGGGAGGGGACAATGAGCAGTTCTTC. This translates into CASSSPAGGDNEQFF.

This clone was found a few times. This rearrangement joins TRBV28 to TRBJ1-2; 8 bases fit TRBD1. Germline loops: CDR1 MDHEN, CDR2 SYDVKM. V lost 6 bases, J lost 4 bases, and 7 bases stayed unmatched. The CDR3 is 14 amino acids. The CDR3 DNA is TGTGCCAGCAGCTCAGGGGGCCTCGGCTATGGCTACACCTTC. Its protein is CASSSGGLGYGYTF.

Note on this clone: A junction boundary mismatches the germline segment, possibly from a read error. CDR3 in amino acids: CASSSLAEGYNEQFF. The CDR3 DNA is TGTGCTAGCAGTAGCCTAGCGGAGGGGTACAATGAGCAGTTCTTC. The rearrangement joins TRBV6-6 to TRBJ2-1, with 7 bases identical to TRBD2. Germline CDR1 is MNHNY and CDR2 is SVGAGI (reference sequence). The CDR3 runs 15 residues.

The chain joins TRBV30 to TRBJ2-7, with 12 bases lining up with TRBD2. The CDR3 extends over 17 amino acids. V gave up 2 bases and J gave up 6 bases; unmatched junction bases: 14. Germline V gene lookup returns CDR1 GTSNPN and CDR2 SVGIG (reference sequence). DNA of the CDR3: TGTGCCTGGAGTCGCCGCTCTAGCGGGAGGGCCCAGGGCGAGCAGTACTTC. Its translation is CAWSRRSSGRAQGEQYF.

This clone was seen a few times. The chain joins TRBV7-8 to TRBJ2-6, with TRBD2 as a possible D gene (6 bases). The CDR3 is 16 residues long. Deletions cut 0 bases from V and 4 bases from J, with 10 bases between. Germline lookup yields CDR1 SGHVS and CDR2 FQNEAQ. CDR3 sequence reads: CASSLAGGVGANVLTF. The CDR3 DNA is TGTGCCAGCAGCTTAGCCGGAGGGGTCGGGGCCAACGTCCTGACTTTC. The variable domain in full, with the rest retrieved from reference TRBV7-8 and TRBJ2-6, is GAGVSQSPRYKVAKRGQDVALRCDPISGHVSLFWYQQALGQGPEFLTYFQNEAQLDKSGLPSDRFFAERPEGSVSTLKIQRTQQEDSAVYLCASSLAGGVGANVLTFGAGSRLTVL.